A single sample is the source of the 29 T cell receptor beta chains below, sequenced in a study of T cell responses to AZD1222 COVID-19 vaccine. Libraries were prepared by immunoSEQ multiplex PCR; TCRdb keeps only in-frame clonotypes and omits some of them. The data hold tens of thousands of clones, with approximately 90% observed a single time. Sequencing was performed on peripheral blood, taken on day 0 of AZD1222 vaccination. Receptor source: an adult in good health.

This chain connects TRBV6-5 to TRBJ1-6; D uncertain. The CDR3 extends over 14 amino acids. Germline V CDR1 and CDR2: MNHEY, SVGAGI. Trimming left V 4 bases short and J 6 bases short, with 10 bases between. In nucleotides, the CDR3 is TGTGCCAGCAGTTCCATACCTTCTAATTCACCCCTCCACTTT. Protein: CASSSIPSNSPLHF.

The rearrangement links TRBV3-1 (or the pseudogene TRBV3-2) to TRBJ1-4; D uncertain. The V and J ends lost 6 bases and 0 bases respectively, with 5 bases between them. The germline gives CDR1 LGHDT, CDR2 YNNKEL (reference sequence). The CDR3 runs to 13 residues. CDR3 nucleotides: TGTGCCAGCAGGGCAGCAACTAATGAAAAACTGTTTTTT. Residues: CASRAATNEKLFF.

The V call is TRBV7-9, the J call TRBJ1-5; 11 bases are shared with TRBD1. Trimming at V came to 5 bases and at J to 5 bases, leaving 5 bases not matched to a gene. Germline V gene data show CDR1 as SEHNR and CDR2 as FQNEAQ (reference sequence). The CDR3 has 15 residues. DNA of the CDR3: TGTGCCAGCAGCATGGGACAGGGGGAATATCAGCCCCAGCATTTT. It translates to CASSMGQGEYQPQHF.

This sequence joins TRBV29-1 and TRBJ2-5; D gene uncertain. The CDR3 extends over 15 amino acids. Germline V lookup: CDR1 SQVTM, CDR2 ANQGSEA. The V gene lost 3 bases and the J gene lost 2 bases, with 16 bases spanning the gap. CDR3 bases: TGCAGCGTTGATCCGGCCGCTCTGGGACAAGAGACCCAGTACTTC. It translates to CSVDPAALGQETQYF.

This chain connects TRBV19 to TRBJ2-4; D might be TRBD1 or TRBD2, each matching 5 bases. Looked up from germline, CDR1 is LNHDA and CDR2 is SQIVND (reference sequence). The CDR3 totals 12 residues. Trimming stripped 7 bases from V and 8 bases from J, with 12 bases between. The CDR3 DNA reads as TGTGCCAGTAATCTAGAGGGGCACATTCAGTACTTC. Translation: CASNLEGHIQYF.

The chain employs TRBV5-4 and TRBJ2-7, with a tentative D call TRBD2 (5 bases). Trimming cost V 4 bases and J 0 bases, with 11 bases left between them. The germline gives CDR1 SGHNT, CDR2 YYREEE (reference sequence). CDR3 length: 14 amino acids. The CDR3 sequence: CASSPRRSSYEQYF. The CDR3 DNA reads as TGTGCCAGCAGCCCCCGGAGGAGCTCCTACGAGCAGTACTTC.

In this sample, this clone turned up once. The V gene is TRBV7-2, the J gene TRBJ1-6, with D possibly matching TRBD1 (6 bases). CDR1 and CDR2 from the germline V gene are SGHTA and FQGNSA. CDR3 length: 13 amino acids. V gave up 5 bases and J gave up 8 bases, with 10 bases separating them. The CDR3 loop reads CASSDYRDSPLHF. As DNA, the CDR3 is TGTGCCAGCAGCGACTACAGGGATTCACCCCTCCACTTT.

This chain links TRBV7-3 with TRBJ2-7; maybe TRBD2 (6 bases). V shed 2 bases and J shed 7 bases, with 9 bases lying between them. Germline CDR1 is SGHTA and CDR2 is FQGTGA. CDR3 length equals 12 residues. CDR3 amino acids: CASSLGRGEQYF. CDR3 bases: TGTGCCAGCAGCTTAGGTCGGGGGGAGCAGTACTTC.

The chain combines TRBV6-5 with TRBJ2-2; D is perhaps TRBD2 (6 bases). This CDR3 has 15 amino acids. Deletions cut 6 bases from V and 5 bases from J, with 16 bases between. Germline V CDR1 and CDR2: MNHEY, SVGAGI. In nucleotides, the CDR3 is TGTGCCAGCAGCCTACCAGGCGGGATGACCGGGGAGCTGTTTTTT. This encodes CASSLPGGMTGELFF.

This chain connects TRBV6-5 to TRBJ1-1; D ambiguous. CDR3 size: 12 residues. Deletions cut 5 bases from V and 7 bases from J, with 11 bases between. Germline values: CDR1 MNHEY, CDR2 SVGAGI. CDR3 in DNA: TGTGCCAGCAGTACCCGACCCTTTGAAGCTTTCTTT. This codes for CASSTRPFEAFF.

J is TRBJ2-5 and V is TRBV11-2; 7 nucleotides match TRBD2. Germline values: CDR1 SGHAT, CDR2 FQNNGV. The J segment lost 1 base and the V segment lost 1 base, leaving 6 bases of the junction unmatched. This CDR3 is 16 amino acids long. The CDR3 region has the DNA TGTGCCAGCAGCTTAGGGCGACTAGCCCTCCAAGAGACCCAGTACTTC. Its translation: CASSLGRLALQETQYF.

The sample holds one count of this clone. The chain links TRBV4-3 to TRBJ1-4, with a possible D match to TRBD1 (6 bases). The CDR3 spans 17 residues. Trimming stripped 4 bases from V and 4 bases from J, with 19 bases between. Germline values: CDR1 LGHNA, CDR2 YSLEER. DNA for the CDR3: TGCGCCAGCAGCCCCGCCAGTAGGACAGTATATAATGAAAAACTGTTTTTT. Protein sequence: CASSPASRTVYNEKLFF.

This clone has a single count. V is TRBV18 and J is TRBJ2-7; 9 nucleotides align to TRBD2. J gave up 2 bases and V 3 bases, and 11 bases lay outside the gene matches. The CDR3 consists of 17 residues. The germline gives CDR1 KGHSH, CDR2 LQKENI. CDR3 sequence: CASSPGAGGPQPYEQYF. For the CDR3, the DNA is TGTGCCAGCTCACCTGGGGCGGGAGGGCCCCAGCCCTACGAGCAGTACTTC. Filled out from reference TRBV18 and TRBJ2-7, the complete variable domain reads NAGVMQNPRHLVRRRGQEARLRCSPMKGHSHVYWYRQLPEEGLKFMVYLQKENIIDESGMPKERFSAEFPKEGPSILRIQQVVRGDSAAYFCASSPGAGGPQPYEQYFGPGTRLTVT.

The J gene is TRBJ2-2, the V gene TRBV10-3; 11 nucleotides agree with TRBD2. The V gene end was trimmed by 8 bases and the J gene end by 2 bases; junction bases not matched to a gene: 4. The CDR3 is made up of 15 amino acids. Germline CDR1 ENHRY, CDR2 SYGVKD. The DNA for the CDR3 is TGTGCCATCCAAACTAGCGGGAGAAACACCGGGGAGCTGTTTTTT. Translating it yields CAIQTSGRNTGELFF.

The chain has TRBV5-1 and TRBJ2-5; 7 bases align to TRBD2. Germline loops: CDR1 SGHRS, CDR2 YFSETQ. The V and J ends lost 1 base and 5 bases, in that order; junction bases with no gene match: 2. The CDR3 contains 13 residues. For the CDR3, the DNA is TGCGCCAGCAGCTTGCGGGAGGCGGAGACCCAGTACTTC. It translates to CASSLREAETQYF.

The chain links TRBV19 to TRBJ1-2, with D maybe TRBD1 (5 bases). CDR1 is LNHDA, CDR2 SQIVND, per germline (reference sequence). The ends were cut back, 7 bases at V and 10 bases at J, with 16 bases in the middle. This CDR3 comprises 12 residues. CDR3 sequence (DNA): TGTGCCAGTAAACTGGGACTTTGGGACTACACCTTC. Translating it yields CASKLGLWDYTF.

For the CDR3, the DNA is TGTGCCAGCAGTTTGATCGAACAGGGACATCAGCCCCAGCATTTT. Translation gives CASSLIEQGHQPQHF. The V call is TRBV28, the J call TRBJ1-5; a weak D match, TRBD1 (6 bases). Between the trimmed V and J ends, which lost 3 bases and 5 bases, there was a span of 14 bases. The V gene's germline CDR1 is MDHEN and CDR2 SYDVKM. The CDR3 runs to 15 residues.

The CDR3 nucleotides read TGTGCCAGCAGTTTAAGGGGGAGCTCCTACAATGAGCAGTTCTTC. It is translated as CASSLRGSSYNEQFF. This chain connects TRBV27 to TRBJ2-1, with D maybe TRBD1 (6 bases). This CDR3 contains 15 residues. V was pared by 2 bases and J by 0 bases, with 8 bases between. Germline CDR1 MNHEY, CDR2 SMNVEV (reference sequence).

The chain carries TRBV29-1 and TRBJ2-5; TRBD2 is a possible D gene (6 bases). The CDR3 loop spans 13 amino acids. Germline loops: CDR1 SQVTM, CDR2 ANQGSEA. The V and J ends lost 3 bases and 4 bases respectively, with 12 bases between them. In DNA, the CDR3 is TGCAGCGTTGACGGAGGGCCCGGAGAGACCCAGTACTTC. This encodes CSVDGGPGETQYF.

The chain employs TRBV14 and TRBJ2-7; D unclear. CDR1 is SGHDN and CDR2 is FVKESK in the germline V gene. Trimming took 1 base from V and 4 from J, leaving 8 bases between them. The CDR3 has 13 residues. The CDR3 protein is CASSQGGTYEQYF. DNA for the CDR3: TGTGCCAGCAGCCAAGGCGGCACGTACGAGCAGTACTTC.

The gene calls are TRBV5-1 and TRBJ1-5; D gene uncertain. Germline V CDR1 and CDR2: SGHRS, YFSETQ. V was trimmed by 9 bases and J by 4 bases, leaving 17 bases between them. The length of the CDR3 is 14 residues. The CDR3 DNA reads TGCGCCAACTTCCCCTCATGGTCAAATCAGCCCCAGCATTTT. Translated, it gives CANFPSWSNQPQHF.

The CDR3 region is CASSPRQGAYGYTF. In DNA form, the CDR3 reads TGTGCCAGCTCACCACGGCAGGGGGCCTATGGCTACACCTTC. This rearrangement joins TRBV18 to TRBJ1-2; TRBD1 aligns across 8 bases. Per the germline V gene, CDR1 is KGHSH and CDR2 is LQKENI. This CDR3 contains 14 residues. V lost 1 base and J lost 4; bases outside the gene matches: 2.

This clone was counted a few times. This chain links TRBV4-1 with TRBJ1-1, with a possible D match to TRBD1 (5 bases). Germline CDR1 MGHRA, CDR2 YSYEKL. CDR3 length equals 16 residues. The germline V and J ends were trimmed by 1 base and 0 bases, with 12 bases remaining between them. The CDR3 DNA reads TGCGCCAGCAGCCAAGGACCCGGGACGGTGAACACTGAAGCTTTCTTT. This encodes CASSQGPGTVNTEAFF.

CDR3 DNA: TGTGCCAGCAGCCAAGAGACGGGGGGGTACGGTGAGCAGTTCTTC. Its protein is CASSQETGGYGEQFF. The chain has TRBV4-2 and TRBJ2-1, with TRBD2 matching 8 bases. Germline trimming cut 0 bases from V and 9 bases from J; bases unmatched to any gene: 7. The CDR3 is 15 amino acids. Germline CDR1 LGHNA, CDR2 YNFKEQ.

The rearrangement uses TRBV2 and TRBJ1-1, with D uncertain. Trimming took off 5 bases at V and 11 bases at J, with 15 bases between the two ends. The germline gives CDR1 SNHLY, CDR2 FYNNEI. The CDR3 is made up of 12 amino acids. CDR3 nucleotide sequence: TGTGCCAGCAGTTCGGACGGATTTGAGGCTTTCTTT. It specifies CASSSDGFEAFF.

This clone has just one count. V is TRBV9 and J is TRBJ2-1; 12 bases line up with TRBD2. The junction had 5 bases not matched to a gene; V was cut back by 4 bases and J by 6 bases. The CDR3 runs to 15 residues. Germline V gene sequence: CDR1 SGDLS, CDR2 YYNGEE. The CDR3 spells CASSTRLAGVNEQFF. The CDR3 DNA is TGTGCCAGCAGCACCAGACTAGCGGGAGTCAATGAGCAGTTCTTC. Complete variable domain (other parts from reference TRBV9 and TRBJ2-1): DSGVTQTPKHLITATGQRVTLRCSPRSGDLSVYWYQQSLDQGLQFLIQYYNGEERAKGNILERFSAQQFPDLHSELNLSSLELGDSALYFCASSTRLAGVNEQFFGPGTRLTVL.

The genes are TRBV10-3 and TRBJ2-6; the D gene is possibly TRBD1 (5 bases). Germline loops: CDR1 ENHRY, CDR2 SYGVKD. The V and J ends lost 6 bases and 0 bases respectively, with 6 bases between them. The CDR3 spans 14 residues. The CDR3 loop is CAIRQGSGANVLTF. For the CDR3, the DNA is TGTGCCATCAGGCAGGGCTCTGGGGCCAACGTCCTGACTTTC.

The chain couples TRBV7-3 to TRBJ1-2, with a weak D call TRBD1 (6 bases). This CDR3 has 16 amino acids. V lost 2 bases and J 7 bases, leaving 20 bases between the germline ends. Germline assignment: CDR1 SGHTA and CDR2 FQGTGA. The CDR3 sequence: CASSLRPGGRVGGYTF. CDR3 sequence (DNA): TGTGCCAGCAGCTTACGGCCCGGGGGGCGCGTTGGTGGCTACACCTTC. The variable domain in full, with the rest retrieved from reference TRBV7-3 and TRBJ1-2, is GAGVSQTPSNKVTEKGKYVELRCDPISGHTALYWYRQSLGQGPEFLIYFQGTGAADDSGLPNDRFFAVRPEGSVSTLKIQRTERGDSAVYLCASSLRPGGRVGGYTFGSGTRLTVV.

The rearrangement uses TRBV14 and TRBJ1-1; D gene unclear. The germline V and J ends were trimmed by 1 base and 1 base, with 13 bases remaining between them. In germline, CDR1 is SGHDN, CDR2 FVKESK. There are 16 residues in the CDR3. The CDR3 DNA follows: TGTGCCAGCAGCCAAGTTGCGTTTAATTGGAACACTGAAGCTTTCTTT. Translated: CASSQVAFNWNTEAFF.